What follows is one T cell receptor (beta chain) and its context. This record belongs to a study of T cell changes during pregnancy in multiple sclerosis. Some clones are missing from TCRdb's copy, which holds only in-frame ones; the method was immunoSEQ multiplex PCR. The data show approximately 100,000 clones, 80% to 95% seen once. V dropped 0 bases and J dropped 4 bases, with 12 bases sitting between them. Germline V gives CDR1 PRHDT, CDR2 FYEKMQ (reference sequence). The CDR3 consists of 15 residues. This chain joins TRBV13 and TRBJ1-1; D perhaps matches TRBD1 (5 bases). The sequences come from peripheral blood, collected after pregnancy. The clonotype was recovered from a female donor with multiple sclerosis, enrolled in a pregnancy study. Here the CDR3 DNA reads TGTGCCAGCAGCTTAGGACAGGCTTATGGCACTGAAGCTTTCTTT. It yields the protein CASSLGQAYGTEAFF.